Listed below are T cell receptor beta chains from one sample, sequenced in a study of blood T cell repertoires in COVID-19. The data were produced by immunoSEQ multiplex PCR, yet TCRdb's version contains in-frame clones alone and is incomplete. Of approximately 320,000 clones listed, 90% are singletons. Sequenced material: PBMCs or T cells enriched from blood (not recorded which). These receptors all stem from a man aged 55 to 69 who had recovered from COVID-19. Both conserved end residues are part of each CDR3. D genes are given only for firm matches. A clone size is listed for some rows: how often the clone was seen (once, few, many), or a class if it is expanded.

>-|-|TRBV21-1|TRBJ1-3
CASSSGETGAGNTIYF
TGTGCCAGCAGCTCGGGGGAAACAGGGGCTGGAAACACCATATATTTT
>-|-|TRBV6-2/TRBV6-3|TRBJ1-5
CASSYEQGHQPQHF
TGTGCCAGCAGTTACGAGCAGGGCCATCAGCCCCAGCATTTT
>-|TRBD1|TRBV19|TRBJ1-5
CASSIDAPRQGVGNQPQHF
TGTGCCAGTAGTATAGACGCCCCGAGACAGGGGGTGGGCAATCAGCCCCAGCATTTT
>few|-|TRBV14|TRBJ2-7
CASSQAPQSDEQYF
TGTGCCAGCAGCCAAGCCCCTCAATCAGACGAGCAGTACTTC
>-|TRBD1|TRBV11-2|TRBJ1-2
CASSRDRGYGYTF
TGTGCCAGCAGCAGGGACAGGGGGTATGGCTACACCTTC
>-|-|TRBV25-1|TRBJ1-2
CASSSRIVAGYTF
TGTGCCAGCAGTTCGCGGATAGTGGCTGGCTACACCTTC
>-|TRBD1|TRBV2|TRBJ1-2
CATGLVKTGESSYTF
TGTGCCACCGGACTGGTGAAGACAGGGGAGAGTAGCTACACCTTC
>-|-|TRBV15|TRBJ2-2
CATSRGSQNTGELFF
TGTGCCACCAGCAGAGGATCACAGAACACCGGGGAGCTGTTTTTT
>-|TRBD1|TRBV5-5|TRBJ2-7
CASSITGGTLGEQYF
TGTGCCAGCAGCATAACAGGGGGTACCTTGGGTGAGCAGTACTTC
>-|TRBD1|TRBV7-8|TRBJ2-7
CASSPSRVDRFYEQYF
TGTGCCAGCAGCCCCAGTAGGGTGGACAGGTTCTACGAGCAGTACTTC
>once|TRBD1|TRBV4-1|TRBJ1-1
CASSRGQGGTEAFF
TGCGCCAGCAGCCGGGGACAGGGAGGCACTGAAGCTTTCTTT
>-|-|TRBV27|TRBJ2-2
CASSPINTGELFF
TGTGCCAGCAGTCCTATTAACACCGGGGAGCTGTTTTTT
>-|TRBD1|TRBV11-3|TRBJ2-7
CASSPSGGDEQYF
TGTGCCAGCAGTCCCTCAGGGGGCGACGAGCAGTACTTC
>once|-|TRBV14|TRBJ1-4
CASSQDPGGWYPAANEKLFF
TGTGCCAGCAGCCAAGATCCGGGGGGCTGGTATCCCGCCGCTAATGAAAAACTGTTTTTT
>-|TRBD2|TRBV2|TRBJ2-1
CASRTSGYNEQFF
TGTGCCAGCAGGACTAGCGGCTACAATGAGCAGTTCTTC
>-|-|TRBV7-9|TRBJ1-3
CASSPSGRAYTIYF
TGTGCCAGCAGCCCTTCAGGGAGGGCGTACACCATATATTTT
>-|TRBD1|TRBV19|TRBJ2-6
CASSSTGGAGSGANVLTF
TGTGCCAGTAGTTCTACAGGGGGCGCAGGCTCTGGGGCCAACGTCCTGACTTTC
>-|-|TRBV5-1|TRBJ1-2
CASSLSSGSNGYTF
TGCGCCAGCAGCTTGAGTTCCGGGTCTAACGGCTACACCTTC
>-|-|TRBV5-1|TRBJ1-1
CASSLIWGGEAFF
TGCGCCAGCAGCTTGATTTGGGGAGGTGAAGCTTTCTTT
>few|TRBD1|TRBV9|TRBJ1-2
CASSPGQGAYGYTF
TGTGCCAGCAGTCCCGGACAGGGCGCCTATGGCTACACCTTC
>-|TRBD1|TRBV11-3|TRBJ2-3
CASSGNRGPVGQYF
TGTGCCAGCAGCGGAAACAGGGGGCCCGTCGGGCAGTATTTT
>-|-|TRBV3-1/TRBV3-2|TRBJ1-2
CASSQAFGYTF
TGTGCCAGCAGCCAAGCCTTCGGCTACACCTTC
>-|-|TRBV11-2|TRBJ1-2
CASTNGGGYTF
TGTGCCAGCACCAATGGAGGAGGCTACACCTTC
>-|-|TRBV5-1|TRBJ2-5
CASSTTGDQETQYF
TGCGCCAGCAGTACAACAGGCGATCAAGAGACCCAGTACTTC
>-|-|TRBV20-1|TRBJ2-1
CSASMLVINNEQFF
TGCAGTGCTAGTATGCTAGTGATAAACAATGAGCAGTTCTTC
>-|-|TRBV7-2|TRBJ2-7
CASSLIVSRDTAYEQYF
TGTGCCAGCAGCTTAATAGTAAGCCGGGACACCGCCTACGAGCAGTACTTC
>-|TRBD2|TRBV19|TRBJ2-7
CATRWTSGPYEQYF
TGTGCCACCCGATGGACTAGCGGTCCCTACGAGCAGTACTTC
>-|-|TRBV4-1|TRBJ2-4
CASSQEPPGVGKNIQYF
TGCGCCAGCAGCCAAGAACCCCCAGGGGTTGGCAAAAACATTCAGTACTTC
>-|-|TRBV30|TRBJ1-4
CAWSPGLDEKLFF
TGTGCCTGGAGCCCAGGGCTTGATGAAAAACTGTTTTTT
>-|TRBD2|TRBV3-1/TRBV3-2|TRBJ2-5
CASSQDLSSGNRETQYF
TGTGCCAGCAGCCAAGATTTGTCTAGCGGGAACAGAGAGACCCAGTACTTC
>-|-|TRBV6-5|TRBJ1-3
CASRTTGLNTIYF
TGTGCCAGCAGGACGACAGGTCTTAACACCATATATTTT
>once|-|TRBV9|TRBJ2-3
CASSVAAGGTDTQYF
TGTGCCAGCAGCGTAGCCGCAGGGGGCACAGATACGCAGTATTTT
>-|-|TRBV19|TRBJ2-3
CASSTISGDTQYF
TGTGCCAGTAGTACTATTTCGGGGGATACGCAGTATTTT
>-|-|TRBV3-1/TRBV3-2|TRBJ1-2
CASSQVATANYGYTF
TGTGCCAGCAGCCAAGTCGCGACAGCTAACTATGGCTACACCTTC
>-|-|TRBV2|TRBJ1-3
CTSLGGSSGNTIYF
TGTACCTCTCTCGGGGGGAGCTCTGGAAACACCATATATTTT
>-|-|TRBV7-9|TRBJ1-5
CASSSGQIQPQHF
TGTGCCAGCAGCAGTGGACAAATTCAGCCCCAGCATTTT
>-|TRBD1|TRBV10-2|TRBJ2-3
CASSEFPGQGDDTQYF
TGCGCCAGCAGTGAGTTTCCGGGACAGGGTGATGATACGCAGTATTTT
>-|-|TRBV5-1|TRBJ1-1
CASSLRPGGRVNTEAFF
TGCGCCAGCAGCTTGCGTCCCGGGGGAAGGGTGAACACTGAAGCTTTCTTT
>once|-|TRBV7-9|TRBJ2-7
CASSNRDKGAYEQYF
TGTGCCAGCAGCAACCGGGACAAGGGAGCCTACGAGCAGTACTTC
>-|TRBD1|TRBV19|TRBJ1-2
CASTPDRGGGYTF
TGTGCCAGTACTCCAGACAGGGGAGGTGGCTACACCTTC
>-|TRBD1|TRBV19|TRBJ2-5
CASSIGQGRETQYF
TGTGCCAGTAGTATCGGACAGGGACGAGAGACCCAGTACTTC
>once|-|TRBV19|TRBJ1-5
CASRYSNQPQHF
TGTGCCAGTAGGTATAGCAATCAGCCCCAGCATTTT
>-|-|TRBV2|TRBJ1-2
CASKLRGNSGYTF
TGTGCCAGCAAGTTACGGGGGAACTCGGGCTACACCTTC
>-|TRBD1|TRBV9|TRBJ1-6
CASGTGQAMSPLHF
TGTGCCAGCGGGACCGGACAGGCGATGTCACCCCTCCACTTT
>-|-|TRBV5-5|TRBJ1-5
CASSLGGGEAQPQHF
TGTGCCAGCAGCTTGGGAGGCGGGGAGGCTCAGCCCCAGCATTTT
>-|TRBD2|TRBV5-1|TRBJ2-1
CASSLRALAGGVSEQFF
TGCGCCAGCAGCCTACGTGCCTTAGCGGGAGGGGTCAGTGAGCAGTTCTTC
>-|-|TRBV30|TRBJ2-3
CAWSVGQRAGTDTQYF
TGTGCCTGGAGTGTAGGCCAGCGGGCTGGTACAGATACGCAGTATTTT
>-|-|TRBV20-1|TRBJ1-1
CSASRENTEAFF
TGCAGTGCTAGTCGGGAGAACACTGAAGCTTTCTTT
>-|-|TRBV9|TRBJ1-3
CASSVPGSGNTIYF
TGTGCCAGCAGCGTACCGGGCTCTGGAAACACCATATATTTT
>-|-|TRBV30|TRBJ2-7
CAWSRLEVEQYF
TGTGCCTGGAGTCGGCTAGAAGTCGAGCAGTACTTC
>-|TRBD1|TRBV24-1|TRBJ2-3
CATSDPGQPTDTQYF
TGTGCCACCAGTGACCCGGGACAGCCCACAGATACGCAGTATTTT
>-|-|TRBV7-8|TRBJ1-5
CASSSDRGSNQPQHF
TGTGCCAGCAGCTCTGACCGGGGGAGCAATCAGCCCCAGCATTTT